A selection of T cell receptor beta chains follows, all from one sample in a study of T cell responses to AZD1222 COVID-19 vaccine. Libraries were prepared by immunoSEQ multiplex PCR; TCRdb keeps only in-frame clonotypes and omits some of them. Of roughly 67,000 clones in the sample, almost 90% were seen once. This specimen consisted of peripheral blood, obtained on day 0 of AZD1222 vaccination. The receptors were gathered from an adult in good health. CDR3s include the opening cysteine and the closing phenylalanine or tryptophan. A D gene is named only where the DNA matches it firmly. Clone size is stated in some rows and not others, as once, few, many or a class when expanded.

.	.	TRBJ1-1	TRBV19	CASSIGQMNTEAFF	TGTGCCAGTAGTATAGGGCAGATGAACACTGAAGCTTTCTTT
.	.	TRBJ1-2	TRBV24-1	CATSDLSEGYTF	TGTGCCACCAGTGATTTGAGCGAGGGCTACACCTTC
.	TRBD2	TRBJ2-5	TRBV7-6	CASSLTSGSLETQYF	TGTGCCAGCAGCTTGACCAGCGGGAGTTTAGAGACCCAGTACTTC
few	.	TRBJ2-5	TRBV5-1	CASSPWGAVEETQYF	TGCGCCAGCAGCCCGTGGGGGGCGGTAGAAGAGACCCAGTACTTC
.	TRBD1	TRBJ1-2	TRBV2	CASRRRDRVYGYTF	TGTGCCAGCCGCCGCCGGGACAGGGTCTATGGCTACACCTTC
once	.	TRBJ2-7	TRBV5-1	CASSFGGVSYEQYF	TGCGCCAGCAGCTTCGGGGGTGTCTCCTACGAGCAGTACTTC
.	TRBD1	TRBJ2-3	TRBV27	CASSPRTGRKDTQYF	TGTGCCAGCAGCCCCAGGACAGGGCGAAAAGATACGCAGTATTTT
.	.	TRBJ1-1	TRBV19	CASKWERGYTEAFF	TGTGCCAGTAAATGGGAAAGGGGCTACACTGAAGCTTTCTTT
.	TRBD2	TRBJ2-7	TRBV27	CASSTRTSGVYEQYF	TGTGCCAGCAGTACCAGAACTAGCGGGGTCTACGAGCAGTACTTC
.	.	TRBJ2-1	TRBV5-1	CASSLEGNEQFF	TGCGCCAGCAGCTTGGAAGGGAATGAGCAGTTCTTC
.	.	TRBJ2-1	TRBV29-1	CSVHARSTYNEQFF	TGCAGCGTTCATGCCAGGTCAACTTACAATGAGCAGTTCTTC
.	.	TRBJ1-2	TRBV11-2	CASSLEPTNYGYTF	TGTGCCAGCAGCTTAGAACCCACTAACTATGGCTACACCTTC
once	TRBD2	TRBJ2-5	TRBV18	CASSPDDAGVGETQYF	TGTGCCAGCTCACCAGATGACGCGGGAGTGGGAGAGACCCAGTACTTC
.	TRBD1	TRBJ2-3	TRBV24-1	CATSDLTTGVEGTDTQYF	TGTGCCACCAGTGATTTGACAACAGGGGTTGAGGGCACAGATACGCAGTATTTT
.	.	TRBJ1-6	TRBV14	CASSSYLGSNSPLHF	TGTGCCAGCAGCTCTTACTTAGGAAGCAATTCACCCCTCCACTTT
.	.	TRBJ1-1	TRBV28	CASTTHRDTEAFF	TGTGCCAGCACAACACATAGAGACACTGAAGCTTTCTTT
.	TRBD1	TRBJ1-1	TRBV5-4	CASSSTGGPTEAFF	TGTGCCAGCAGCTCGACAGGGGGTCCCACTGAAGCTTTCTTT
.	.	TRBJ2-7	TRBV7-6	CASSLETGVVHEQYF	TGTGCCAGCAGCTTAGAAACGGGAGTAGTCCACGAGCAGTACTTC
.	.	TRBJ2-7	TRBV4-3	CASSQAQGRGEQYF	TGCGCCAGCAGCCAAGCACAGGGGAGGGGCGAGCAGTACTTC
.	TRBD2	TRBJ2-1	TRBV5-5	CASKGLAGGNEQFF	TGTGCCAGCAAAGGACTAGCGGGAGGTAATGAGCAGTTCTTC
.	.	TRBJ2-3	TRBV24-1	CATNPGDTDTQYF	TGTGCCACCAACCCAGGGGACACAGATACGCAGTATTTT
.	.	TRBJ1-2	TRBV6-2/TRBV6-3	CASSYSDTGTDLEGYTF	TGTGCCAGCAGTTACTCGGATACGGGGACGGATTTAGAGGGCTACACCTTC